The 26 T cell receptor beta chains reported below all come from one sample, sequenced in a study of cytomegalovirus exposure and HLA in healthy donors. Profiled with immunoSEQ multiplex PCR; TCRdb holds only in-frame clones, not every one. The data hold some 350,000 clones, with about nine tenths observed a single time. The sequencing sample was made of PBMCs. These receptors were taken from a young woman in good health and CMV-seropositive.

This clone is a singleton in its sample. The genes are TRBV7-6 and TRBJ2-7; D not resolved. CDR3 length equals 13 residues. V was cut by 5 bases and J by 2 bases, with 10 bases left in between. Germline V CDR1 and CDR2: SGHVS, FNYEAQ. The CDR3 spells CASSSQEAYEQYF. The CDR3 nucleotides read TGTGCCAGCAGCAGCCAGGAAGCCTACGAGCAGTACTTC.

Written as DNA, the CDR3 is TGTGCCACCCTTTCAAGGGATTCCTACGAGCAGTACTTC. Translated, it gives CATLSRDSYEQYF. V is TRBV6-1 and J is TRBJ2-7; D gene uncertain. CDR1 and CDR2 (germline): MNHNS, SASEGT. This CDR3 contains 13 residues. V was trimmed by 10 bases and J by 1 base, leaving 14 bases between them.

This chain connects TRBV27 to TRBJ1-1; no firm D call. CDR3 size: 13 residues. Germline-derived CDR1 and CDR2 are MNHEY and SMNVEV (reference sequence). The V and J ends lost 3 bases and 3 bases respectively, with 8 bases between them. The chain's CDR3 is CASSFLGYTEAFF. The DNA for the CDR3 is TGTGCCAGCAGTTTTTTGGGGTACACTGAAGCTTTCTTT.

This clone was recorded once. V gene TRBV10-2 combines with J gene TRBJ2-5, with D unresolved. Trimming shortened V by 3 bases and J by 5 bases, and 4 bases separated the two germline ends. Per the germline V gene, CDR1 is WSHSY and CDR2 is SAAADI. The CDR3 has 11 amino acids. CDR3 DNA sequence: TGCGCCAGCAGTGACTCCGAGACCCAGTACTTC. Encoded protein: CASSDSETQYF.

This clone appeared a single time. The chain joins TRBV30 to TRBJ2-7; 11 bases map to TRBD1. V was clipped by 3 bases and J by 7 bases; unmatched bases: 8. CDR3 length: 14 residues. CDR1 and CDR2 from the germline V gene are GTSNPN and SVGIG (reference sequence). The CDR3 DNA reads as TGTGCCTGGAGGCCTGGGACAGGGGGGAGAGAGCAGTACTTC. This sequence encodes CAWRPGTGGREQYF.

The CDR3 spells CASSHATGTYYGYTF. As DNA, the CDR3 is TGTGCCAGCAGTCACGCGACAGGAACATACTATGGCTACACCTTC. The rearrangement links TRBV6-6 to TRBJ1-2; possible D gene TRBD1, 6 bases. The CDR3 has 15 residues. Trimming took 5 bases from V and 3 from J, leaving 16 bases between them. In germline, CDR1 is MNHNY, CDR2 SVGAGI (reference sequence).

This clone was detected once. The gene calls are TRBV29-1 and TRBJ2-1; D is undetermined. CDR3 length: 12 amino acids. V was shortened by 3 bases and J by 4 bases, with 7 bases between the two germline ends. Germline CDR1 is SQVTM and CDR2 is ANQGSEA. CDR3 sequence reads: CSVEGAYNEQFF. CDR3 bases: TGCAGCGTTGAGGGCGCTTACAATGAGCAGTTCTTC.

This chain uses TRBV5-1 with TRBJ2-1, with unresolved D. This CDR3 has 13 amino acids. The V end was cut by 2 bases, the J end by 4 bases, with 7 bases between. Germline lookup yields CDR1 SGHRS and CDR2 YFSETQ. This chain's CDR3 is CASSFALYNEQFF. CDR3 DNA sequence: TGCGCCAGCAGCTTCGCTCTGTACAATGAGCAGTTCTTC.

This clone was counted between two and nine times. The CDR3 loop reads CASSNLTAGGGYTF. As DNA, the CDR3 is TGCGCCAGCAGCAACTTGACGGCGGGGGGCGGCTACACCTTC. The chain is built from TRBV5-1 and TRBJ1-2, with D perhaps TRBD1 (6 bases). In germline, CDR1 is SGHRS, CDR2 YFSETQ. This CDR3 contains 14 residues. Trimming stripped 4 bases from V and 8 bases from J, with 18 bases between.

This chain joins TRBV29-1 and TRBJ2-6; D could derive from TRBD1 or TRBD2 (6 bases each). V dropped 5 bases and J dropped 4 bases, with 18 bases sitting between them. The germline V gene has CDR1 SQVTM and CDR2 ANQGSEA. The CDR3 length is 16 residues. The CDR3 DNA reads TGCAGCGTTTTCCCTACGGGGGCGGGAGGGGCCAACGTCCTGACTTTC. Its translation is CSVFPTGAGGANVLTF.

The chain recombines TRBV27 with TRBJ1-1; no clear D. The V end was cut by 0 bases, the J end by 1 base, with 6 bases between. Germline lookup yields CDR1 MNHEY and CDR2 SMNVEV (reference sequence). The CDR3 covers 14 residues. In DNA form, the CDR3 reads TGTGCCAGCAGTTTATCAGGCCCGAACACTGAAGCTTTCTTT. Amino acids: CASSLSGPNTEAFF.

V gene TRBV5-6 combines with J gene TRBJ2-1; 12 nucleotides match TRBD2. Germline V gene data show CDR1 as SGHDT and CDR2 as YYEEEE. V lost 3 bases, J lost 0 bases, and 7 bases stayed unmatched. The CDR3 consists of 18 residues. This CDR3 reads CASSWGTSGLSSYNEQFF. Written as DNA, the CDR3 is TGTGCCAGCAGCTGGGGGACTAGCGGGCTTAGCTCCTACAATGAGCAGTTCTTC.

This chain joins TRBV18 and TRBJ2-7, with TRBD1 matching 10 bases. Unmatched junction bases numbered 11, after V lost 6 bases and J lost 0 bases. CDR1 and CDR2 from the germline V gene are KGHSH and LQKENI. This CDR3 has 17 amino acids. This CDR3 is CASSLKQTGGLSYEQYF. The CDR3, as DNA: TGTGCCAGCTCCTTAAAACAGACAGGGGGCCTCTCCTACGAGCAGTACTTC.

The V and J genes are TRBV5-1 and TRBJ2-5; D is unclear. V was cut by 0 bases and J by 2 bases, with 8 bases left in between. The CDR3 is 14 amino acids. CDR1 and CDR2 from the germline V gene are SGHRS and YFSETQ. The CDR3 loop is CASSLALGQETQYF. CDR3 in DNA: TGCGCCAGCAGCTTGGCTTTGGGACAAGAGACCCAGTACTTC.

The chain has TRBV6-4 and TRBJ2-3; 12 positions match TRBD2. Germline CDR1 reads MRHNA; CDR2 reads SNTAGT. Germline trimming cut 5 bases from V and 2 bases from J; bases unmatched to any gene: 2. The CDR3 is 15 amino acids. The CDR3 nucleotides are TGTGCCAGCAGTCCTAGCGGGGGGGCCACAGATACGCAGTATTTT. Translating it yields CASSPSGGATDTQYF.

The chain uses TRBV7-3 and TRBJ1-2, with D hard to call. Trimming took off 1 base at V and 1 base at J, with 4 bases between the two ends. The CDR3 is 13 residues long. Germline values: CDR1 SGHTA, CDR2 FQGTGA. CDR3 protein: CASSLNNNYGYTF. CDR3 DNA sequence: TGTGCCAGCAGCTTAAACAATAACTATGGCTACACCTTC. The variable domain in full, with the rest retrieved from reference TRBV7-3 and TRBJ1-2, is GAGVSQTPSNKVTEKGKYVELRCDPISGHTALYWYRQSLGQGPEFLIYFQGTGAADDSGLPNDRFFAVRPEGSVSTLKIQRTERGDSAVYLCASSLNNNYGYTFGSGTRLTVV.

The chain is built from TRBV4-3 and TRBJ2-3; 15 positions match TRBD2. The CDR3 runs to 14 residues. Germline V lookup: CDR1 LGHNA, CDR2 YSLEER. V shed 4 bases and J 9 bases; nucleotides not matched to a gene: 2. The CDR3 bases are TGCGCCAGCAGCCCGGGACTAGCGGGGGGAACGCAGTATTTT. Residues: CASSPGLAGGTQYF.

The chain combines TRBV6-6 with TRBJ1-1; D gene unclear. The germline CDR1 and CDR2 sequences are MNHNY and SVGAGI (reference sequence). Trimming removed 0 bases from V and 1 base from J, with 9 bases in between. The length of the CDR3 is 15 residues. CDR3 sequence (DNA): TGTGCCAGCAGTTACTCTTCAGGTTCGAACACTGAAGCTTTCTTT. Translation: CASSYSSGSNTEAFF.

This sequence joins TRBV6-5 and TRBJ2-1; 7 bases line up with TRBD2. The germline CDR1 and CDR2 sequences are MNHEY and SVGAGI. CDR3 length equals 14 residues. V dropped 5 bases and J dropped 0; count of bases not matched to a gene: 1. This chain's CDR3 is CASSRDYSYNEQFF. In DNA, the CDR3 is TGTGCCAGCAGTCGGGACTACTCCTACAATGAGCAGTTCTTC.

J is TRBJ2-7 and V is TRBV28, with 9 bases fitting TRBD1. There are 16 residues in the CDR3. Germline assignment: CDR1 MDHEN and CDR2 SYDVKM. After removal of 3 bases from V and 2 bases from J, the junction contained 8 bases not matched to a gene. For the CDR3, the DNA is TGTGCCAGCAGTTTCTCCGCGGACAGGGGAACCTACGAGCAGTACTTC. Protein: CASSFSADRGTYEQYF.

This clone was observed a few times. The rearrangement links TRBV11-2 to TRBJ2-7; D unclear. The ends were cut back, 1 base at V and 4 bases at J, with 11 bases in the middle. Germline values: CDR1 SGHAT, CDR2 FQNNGV. The CDR3 sequence is 14 residues long. Written as DNA, the CDR3 is TGTGCCAGCAGCTTAGGCAGTGCCCCTTACGAGCAGTACTTC. Its protein product is CASSLGSAPYEQYF.

This clone was seen a handful of times. The V and J genes are TRBV4-2 and TRBJ2-5; D uncertain. The germline gives CDR1 LGHNA, CDR2 YNFKEQ. V was cut by 2 bases and J by 5 bases, with 6 bases left in between. The CDR3 is made up of 12 amino acids. The CDR3 region is CASSQLGETQYF. The CDR3 nucleotides are TGTGCCAGCAGCCAACTAGGGGAGACCCAGTACTTC.

The rearrangement uses TRBV7-6 and TRBJ2-7; TRBD2 aligns across 9 bases. The CDR3 is made up of 14 amino acids. Germline CDR1 SGHVS, CDR2 FNYEAQ. With 3 bases clipped from V and 5 bases from J, the junction kept 5 bases outside the gene matches. As DNA, the CDR3 is TGTGCCAGCAGCTTGACGAGCGGGGGGCACGAGCAGTACTTC. Its protein product is CASSLTSGGHEQYF.

This chain connects TRBV30 to TRBJ2-1; TRBD2 matches 10 bases. The CDR3 runs 17 residues. Germline V CDR1 and CDR2: GTSNPN, SVGIG (reference sequence). After removal of 2 bases from V and 7 bases from J, the junction contained 14 bases not matched to a gene. The CDR3 protein is CAWSPTNLAGERNEQFF. DNA of the CDR3: TGTGCCTGGAGTCCAACCAATCTAGCGGGAGAACGTAATGAGCAGTTCTTC. The entire variable domain, with the rest obtained from reference TRBV30 and TRBJ2-1, is as follows: SQTIHQWPATLVQPVGSPLSLECTVEGTSNPNLYWYRQAAGRGLQLLFYSVGIGQISSEVPQNLSASRPQDRQFILSSKKLLLSDSGFYLCAWSPTNLAGERNEQFFGPGTRLTVL.

Turning to this clone: The CDR3 ends on some other residue instead of the conserved phenylalanine or tryptophan, so this is likely a read error. Because the CDR3's place on the DNA is in doubt, the DNA is left out and the CDR3 is given as listed by TCRdb. The rearrangement joins TRBV5-4 to TRBJ1-2; TRBD1 is taken as the D call from the table, unchecked against the DNA. The CDR3 comprises 12 residues, both ends counted. Germline values: CDR1 SGHNT, CDR2 YYREEE (reference sequence). The CDR3 is CASSFFNRGRYL.

The chain links TRBV4-2 to TRBJ2-7; D not certain. The CDR3 contains 12 residues. Looked up from germline, CDR1 is LGHNA and CDR2 is YNFKEQ. Trimming pared 3 bases from V and 5 bases from J, leaving 8 bases between. This chain's CDR3 is CASSHGEDEQYF. The CDR3 DNA reads as TGTGCCAGCAGCCACGGTGAGGACGAGCAGTACTTC.